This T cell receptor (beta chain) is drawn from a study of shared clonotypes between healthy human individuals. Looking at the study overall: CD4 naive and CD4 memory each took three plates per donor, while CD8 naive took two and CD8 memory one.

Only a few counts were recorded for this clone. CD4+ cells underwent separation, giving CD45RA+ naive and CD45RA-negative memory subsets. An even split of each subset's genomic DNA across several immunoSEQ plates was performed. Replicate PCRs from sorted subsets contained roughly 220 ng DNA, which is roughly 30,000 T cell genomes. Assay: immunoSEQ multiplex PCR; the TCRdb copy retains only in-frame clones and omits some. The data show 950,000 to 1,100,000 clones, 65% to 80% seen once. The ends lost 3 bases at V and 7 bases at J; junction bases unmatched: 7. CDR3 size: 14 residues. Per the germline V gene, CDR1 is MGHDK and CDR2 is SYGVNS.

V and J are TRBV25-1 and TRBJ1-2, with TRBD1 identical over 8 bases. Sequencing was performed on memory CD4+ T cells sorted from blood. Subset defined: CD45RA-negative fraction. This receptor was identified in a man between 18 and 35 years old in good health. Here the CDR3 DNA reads TGTGCCAGCAGTGATGCAACAGGGGGGCTTGGCTACACCTTC. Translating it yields CASSDATGGLGYTF.